These 13 T cell receptor beta chains originate from one sample sequenced in a study of blood T cell repertoires in COVID-19. TCRdb's table, derived via immunoSEQ multiplex PCR, lists solely in-frame clones and lacks some. The sample yields about 95,000 clones, 84% seen once. Material: peripheral blood. These receptors were taken from a human donor in a cohort sampled during active COVID-19.

This clone showed up just once. The chain has TRBV27 and TRBJ2-1, with 8 bases identical to TRBD1. The V gene end was trimmed by 0 bases and the J gene end by 5 bases; junction bases not matched to a gene: 9. The CDR3 is made up of 17 amino acids. CDR1 and CDR2 (germline): MNHEY, SMNVEV (reference sequence). CDR3 coding DNA: TGTGCCAGCAGTTTATCCTACGGACAGGGTTCTAACAATGAGCAGTTCTTC. Its protein product is CASSLSYGQGSNNEQFF.

This chain uses TRBV7-9 with TRBJ2-1; D is possibly TRBD2 (6 bases). Germline V lookup: CDR1 SEHNR, CDR2 FQNEAQ (reference sequence). CDR3 length: 15 amino acids. V lost 5 bases to trimming and J lost 6 bases, with 17 bases between them. This chain's CDR3 is CASSPNLVLANEQFF. The CDR3 coding sequence is TGTGCCAGCAGCCCAAACCTTGTACTAGCCAATGAGCAGTTCTTC.

This clone was recorded once. The V and J genes are TRBV7-2 and TRBJ2-3, with 13 bases lining up with TRBD2. The junction had 2 bases not matched to a gene; V was cut back by 5 bases and J by 3 bases. CDR1 is SGHTA, CDR2 FQGNSA, per germline. There are 15 residues in the CDR3. The CDR3 DNA follows: TGTGCCAGCAGCGTGACTAGCGGGGGGACAGATACGCAGTATTTT. Residues: CASSVTSGGTDTQYF.

The chain is built from TRBV10-3 and TRBJ2-7; 12 nucleotides line up with TRBD2. Trimming removed 10 bases from V and 7 bases from J; junction bases left unmatched: 8. From germline, CDR1 is ENHRY and CDR2 SYGVKD. The CDR3 sequence is 13 residues long. This chain's CDR3 is CATLLAGGGEQYF. The DNA of the CDR3 is TGTGCCACCCTACTAGCGGGAGGAGGGGAGCAGTACTTC.

This clone showed up just once. The J gene is TRBJ2-5, the V gene TRBV25-1, with 9 bases aligning to TRBD2. Germline V gives CDR1 MGHDK, CDR2 SYGVNS. Trimming took 3 bases from V and 4 from J; bases not matched to a gene: 3. The CDR3 loop spans 14 amino acids. CDR3 in amino acids: CASSDQRGAETQYF. The CDR3, as DNA: TGTGCCAGCAGTGATCAGCGGGGGGCAGAGACCCAGTACTTC.

The rearrangement uses TRBV5-1 and TRBJ2-1; 9 bases match TRBD1. Germline-derived CDR1 and CDR2 are SGHRS and YFSETQ. The J segment lost 8 bases and the V segment lost 6 bases, leaving 3 bases of the junction unmatched. CDR3 length: 12 amino acids. As DNA, the CDR3 is TGCGCCAGCACCCGACAGGGGGATGAGCAGTTCTTC. Its translation is CASTRQGDEQFF.

A note on this clone: At one end the junction does not follow the germline gene, possibly because of a read error. The chain has TRBV29-1 and TRBJ2-1, with 9 bases fitting TRBD2. The CDR3 contains 11 residues. Germline loops: CDR1 SQVTM, CDR2 ANQGSEA. The CDR3 loop is CSVPQREAVVF. In DNA form, the CDR3 reads TGCAGCGTTCCCCAGCGGGAGGCCGTGGTCTTC.

The rearrangement joins TRBV11-2 to TRBJ1-1, with D hard to call. Germline V gene lookup returns CDR1 SGHAT and CDR2 FQNNGV. Trimming left V 1 base short and J 2 bases short, with 14 bases between. CDR3 length: 16 residues. The CDR3 sequence is CASSLVVPRANTEAFF. The CDR3 DNA follows: TGTGCCAGCAGCTTAGTTGTCCCGAGGGCTAACACTGAAGCTTTCTTT.

The gene calls are TRBV20-1 and TRBJ1-4, with D maybe TRBD1 (5 bases). The germline V gene has CDR1 DFQATT and CDR2 SNEGSKA (reference sequence). The V end was cut by 4 bases, the J end by 7 bases, with 16 bases between. The CDR3 runs to 14 residues. Here the CDR3 DNA reads TGCAGTGCTATTGACAGTGCGCGGGGTGAAAAACTGTTTTTT. Its translation is CSAIDSARGEKLFF.

The chain links TRBV5-5 to TRBJ2-2; perhaps TRBD1 as D (6 bases). Germline-derived CDR1 and CDR2 are SGHKS and YYEKEE (reference sequence). Trimming removed 2 bases at V and 1 base at J, with 12 bases between. The CDR3 is 16 residues long. CDR3 in DNA: TGTGCCAGCAGCTTCCGAAGACAGGTGAACACCGGGGAGCTGTTTTTT. Protein: CASSFRRQVNTGELFF.

Concerning this clone: Other nucleotide sequences from this sample produce the same CDR3. The chain carries TRBV12-3 or TRBV12-4 and TRBJ1-5, with D hard to call. V lost 3 bases, J lost 3 bases, and 6 bases lay in between. CDR3 length equals 13 residues. CDR3 nucleotide sequence: TGTGCCAGCAGTTTGGGCACCAATCAGCCCCAGCATTTT. This translates into CASSLGTNQPQHF.

This chain connects TRBV11-2 to TRBJ2-1, with TRBD2 matching over 7 bases. Germline V gene data show CDR1 as SGHAT and CDR2 as FQNNGV. Trimming removed 6 bases from V and 2 bases from J; junction bases left unmatched: 13. The CDR3 is made up of 17 amino acids. The CDR3 DNA is TGTGCCAGCAGTTTCGGCGGAGTAGCGGGTACCTACAATGAGCAGTTCTTC. It is translated as CASSFGGVAGTYNEQFF.

V usage is TRBV5-6 and J usage is TRBJ2-3, with 7 bases matching TRBD2. Germline V gives CDR1 SGHDT, CDR2 YYEEEE. V shed 4 bases and J 1 base; nucleotides not matched to a gene: 12. The CDR3 extends over 17 amino acids. CDR3 sequence: CASSRDYGARRTDTQYF. In nucleotides, the CDR3 is TGTGCCAGCAGCCGGGACTACGGGGCCCGACGCACAGATACGCAGTATTTT.